This T cell receptor (beta chain) is drawn from a study of cytomegalovirus exposure and HLA in healthy donors. General study results and limits: Researchers counted 180 or so TCR beta chains as cytomegalovirus-associated.

The data were produced by immunoSEQ multiplex PCR, yet TCRdb's version contains in-frame clones alone and is incomplete. The repertoire holds 250,000 to 350,000 clones, with roughly 90% as singletons. Notes on this clone: Its antigen is undetermined.

The TCR originated in a woman aged 18 to 35 in good health and CMV-seronegative. Specimen: PBMCs.

The CDR3 sequence is CASTAGTGAGELFF. In nucleotides, the CDR3 is TGTGCCAGCACCGCGGGGACAGGGGCCGGGGAGCTGTTTTTT. The chain combines TRBV2 with TRBJ2-2, with 10 bases matching TRBD1. This CDR3 region has 14 residues. The V and J ends lost 7 bases and 6 bases, in that order; junction bases with no gene match: 5. Germline V gene lookup returns CDR1 SNHLY and CDR2 FYNNEI.